Shown below are 15 T cell receptor beta chains from a single sample sequenced in a study of T cells in Graves' hyperthyroidism and ophthalmopathy. What was amplified from RNA transcripts were TCR beta CDR3 regions. Using the HTBI primer set, a first-round RT-PCR was run on the TCR CDR3. Each CDR3 protein is one row after TCRdb ran MiXCR on the multiplex PCR reads. This table holds 500,000 to 650,000 distinct CDR3 sequences, approximately 20% found once. Sequenced sample: blood. These receptor sequences come from a man aged 40-50 years with Graves' ophthalmopathy.

The chain couples TRBV15 to TRBJ1-2; D is unclear. V lost 0 bases to trimming and J lost 10 bases, with 12 bases between them. Germline CDR1 reads LNHNV; CDR2 reads YYDKDF (reference sequence). The CDR3 runs 13 residues. CDR3 sequence reads: CATSRDQRSFYTF. DNA of the CDR3: TGTGCCACCAGCAGAGATCAGAGGTCCTTCTACACCTTC.

The rearrangement uses TRBV18 and TRBJ2-7; no firm D call. The CDR3 consists of 14 residues. V was trimmed by 3 bases and J by 2 bases, leaving 11 bases between them. CDR1 is KGHSH and CDR2 is LQKENI in the germline V gene. The CDR3 spells CASSPTGRTYEQYF. CDR3 bases: TGTGCCAGCTCACCTACCGGACGGACCTACGAGCAGTACTTC.

This clonotype was recorded a few times. The chain joins TRBV3-1 to TRBJ2-1; 8 bases fit TRBD2. V was clipped by 2 bases and J by 4 bases; unmatched bases: 7. Germline loops: CDR1 LGHDT, CDR2 YNNKEL (reference sequence). There are 16 residues in the CDR3. CDR3 in DNA: TGTGCCAGCAGCCAACTAGCGGGCCTACCGTACAATGAGCAGTTCTTC. Translated, it gives CASSQLAGLPYNEQFF.

To note about this clonotype: One junction end does not reproduce the germline sequence, and a read error may be involved. The chain employs TRBV6-1 and TRBJ1-2; D not certain. Looked up from germline, CDR1 is MNHNS and CDR2 is SASEGT. The CDR3 runs to 16 residues. CDR3 coding DNA: TGTGCCAGCAGTTCCTACACTGCCTATCCTCCCTATGGCCACACCTTC. It yields the protein CASSSYTAYPPYGHTF.

As for this clonotype: This may be a read error: a much more frequent sequence differs by one nucleotide. J is TRBJ2-5 and V is TRBV11-2; 13 bases map to TRBD2. V shed 6 bases, J shed 4 bases, and the junction held 8 bases outside the gene matches. This CDR3 has 16 amino acids. The germline V gene has CDR1 SGHAT and CDR2 FQNNGV. The CDR3 DNA reads TGTGCCAGCAGTCCACTTGGACTAGCGGGGGCAGAGACCCAGTACTTC. This gives the protein CASSPLGLAGAETQYF.

This clonotype was detected ten times or more. The V and J genes are TRBV2 and TRBJ1-5; no clear D gene. CDR3 size: 19 residues. CDR1 is SNHLY, CDR2 FYNNEI, per germline. V lost 4 bases and J 0 bases, leaving 22 bases between the germline ends. CDR3 coding DNA: TGTGCCAGCAGTGGGCGATATCCCGGCAGCGAAGTTAGCAATCAGCCCCAGCATTTT. Its protein is CASSGRYPGSEVSNQPQHF.

The rearrangement joins TRBV6-5 to TRBJ2-2; D call uncertain. The CDR3 covers 15 residues. Germline V gene lookup returns CDR1 MNHEY and CDR2 SVGAGI. V was pared by 0 bases and J by 8 bases, with 13 bases between. The CDR3 loop is CASSYSIGQGGELFF. DNA of the CDR3: TGTGCCAGCAGTTACTCGATTGGTCAAGGAGGGGAGCTGTTTTTT.

Many counts were recorded for this clonotype. The gene calls are TRBV30 and TRBJ2-3, with 7 bases fitting TRBD2. The CDR3 contains 14 residues. V gave up 4 bases and J gave up 2 bases; unmatched junction bases: 6. CDR1 and CDR2 (germline): GTSNPN, SVGIG (reference sequence). In DNA, the CDR3 is TGTGCCTGGAAAGGCGGGACTAACACAGATACGCAGTATTTT. This gives the protein CAWKGGTNTDTQYF.

The J gene is TRBJ2-5, the V gene TRBV5-4; 10 bases fit TRBD1. CDR1 and CDR2 (germline): SGHNT, YYREEE (reference sequence). The CDR3 consists of 16 residues. Germline trimming cut 4 bases from V and 5 bases from J; bases unmatched to any gene: 11. The CDR3 region is CASSRDRGGGKETQYF. As DNA, the CDR3 is TGTGCCAGCAGCCGGGACAGGGGCGGGGGTAAGGAGACCCAGTACTTC.

The gene calls are TRBV5-1 and TRBJ2-3, with 8 bases aligning to TRBD2. Germline V CDR1 and CDR2: SGHRS, YFSETQ. The CDR3 contains 14 residues. Unmatched junction bases numbered 6, after V lost 7 bases and J lost 2 bases. The CDR3 is CASSRGETTDTQYF. The CDR3, as DNA: TGCGCCAGCTCGCGGGGGGAGACCACAGATACGCAGTATTTT.

This sequence joins TRBV4-1 and TRBJ1-4; perhaps TRBD1 as D (6 bases). Per germline, CDR1 MGHRA and CDR2 YSYEKL. Trimming removed 4 bases from V and 0 bases from J, with 15 bases in between. CDR3 length: 17 residues. CDR3 protein: CASSRRGEVATNEKLFF. In DNA form, the CDR3 reads TGCGCCAGCAGCCGGAGGGGGGAAGTGGCAACTAATGAAAAACTGTTTTTT.

CDR3 in DNA: TGTGCCAGCAGCGCCGCAGGGTTTAGGGAGCCGAAAGAGACCCAGTACTTC. Translation gives CASSAAGFREPKETQYF. The rearrangement uses TRBV7-3 and TRBJ2-5; the D gene could be TRBD1 or TRBD2 (5 bases each). CDR3 length equals 17 residues. V lost 5 bases and J 3 bases, leaving 22 bases between the germline ends. The V gene's germline CDR1 is SGHTA and CDR2 FQGTGA.

V is TRBV7-9 and J is TRBJ2-5; 8 nucleotides agree with TRBD1. Germline CDR1 and CDR2: SEHNR and FQNEAQ (reference sequence). CDR3 length: 15 residues. V was pared by 5 bases and J by 1 base, with 6 bases of the junction left unmatched. CDR3 nucleotide sequence: TGTGCCAGCAGCGATCGGACAGGGTTCCAAGAGACCCAGTACTTC. Its translation: CASSDRTGFQETQYF.

This clonotype was counted many times. This chain links TRBV2 with TRBJ2-1, with D uncertain. V dropped 5 bases and J dropped 8 bases, with 28 bases sitting between them. This CDR3 has 18 amino acids. CDR1 is SNHLY and CDR2 is FYNNEI in the germline V gene. The CDR3 region has the DNA TGTGCCAGCAGTACCTCCGCGCGAGCGAGTACGATAATGGATGAGCAGTTCTTC. Protein product: CASSTSARASTIMDEQFF.

This clonotype was counted a few times. This chain uses TRBV5-1 with TRBJ2-1, with 9 bases fitting TRBD2. Per the germline V gene, CDR1 is SGHRS and CDR2 is YFSETQ. V lost 1 base, J lost 8 bases, and 7 bases stayed unmatched. The CDR3 totals 15 residues. CDR3 nucleotide sequence: TGCGCCAGCAGCTTGCCGGCGGGAGGGCCCCATGAGCAGTTCTTC. Amino acids: CASSLPAGGPHEQFF.